The 18 T cell receptor beta chains listed next were all sequenced from one sample in a study of T cells in tuberculosis. The repertoire was sequenced with immunoSEQ multiplex PCR; TCRdb's copy has only in-frame clones and lacks some. Among about 30,000 clones, roughly 95% were seen once, and the ten largest hold more than 6.5%. Sequences were obtained from PBMCs. These TCRs come from a donor aged 10-30 years with latent tuberculosis or without tuberculosis infection.

The chain has TRBV4-1 and TRBJ2-1, with 14 nucleotides matching TRBD2. Germline CDR1 reads MGHRA; CDR2 reads YSYEKL. The CDR3 runs 21 residues. Unmatched junction bases numbered 17, after V lost 4 bases and J lost 3 bases. CDR3 nucleotides: TGCGCCAGCAGCCCCGCCGGGAGACTAGCGGGAGGGCCTACCCGCTACAATGAGCAGTTCTTC. This sequence encodes CASSPAGRLAGGPTRYNEQFF.

The V gene is TRBV6-5, the J gene TRBJ1-1, with unresolved D. V was shortened by 0 bases and J by 1 base, with 9 bases between the two germline ends. Germline V CDR1 and CDR2: MNHEY, SVGAGI. The CDR3 has 15 amino acids. CDR3 DNA: TGTGCCAGCAGTTACTCAAAAGTAGCGAACACTGAAGCTTTCTTT. This encodes CASSYSKVANTEAFF.

The V gene is TRBV20-1, the J gene TRBJ2-4, with TRBD2 identical over 10 bases. Germline V gene sequence: CDR1 DFQATT, CDR2 SNEGSKA (reference sequence). Trimming took 3 bases from V and 14 from J; bases not matched to a gene: 4. The CDR3 totals 11 residues. Written as DNA, the CDR3 is TGCAGTGCTAGTGGGACTAGCGTTAAGTACTTC. It encodes CSASGTSVKYF.

This clone was seen once. The chain has TRBV27 and TRBJ1-5; D remains unclear. This CDR3 contains 13 residues. Germline values: CDR1 MNHEY, CDR2 SMNVEV (reference sequence). V lost 4 bases and J 7 bases, leaving 11 bases between the germline ends. The DNA of the CDR3 is TGTGCCAGCAGTTCTTACCGCACACAGCCCCAGCATTTT. Encoded protein: CASSSYRTQPQHF.

The genes are TRBV10-2 and TRBJ1-2; D is unclear. The V gene lost 0 bases and the J gene lost 8 bases, with 16 bases spanning the gap. Germline V lookup: CDR1 WSHSY, CDR2 SAAADI. The CDR3 spans 15 residues. The CDR3 loop is CASSESKRAAKGYTF. CDR3 sequence (DNA): TGCGCCAGCAGTGAGTCAAAGAGGGCTGCCAAAGGCTACACCTTC.

V is TRBV30 and J is TRBJ2-1; D ambiguous. The CDR3 runs to 12 residues. Germline V gene sequence: CDR1 GTSNPN, CDR2 SVGIG (reference sequence). The CDR3 region has the DNA TGTGCTCATTCAGTGTTCTACAATGAGCAGTTCTTC. It yields the protein CAHSVFYNEQFF.

The CDR3 DNA is TGTGCCAGCGGAACATCAGGAGGCCGAAGCAATCAGCCCCAGCATTTT. Its translation is CASGTSGGRSNQPQHF. The chain has TRBV27 and TRBJ1-5; D is uncertain. Trimming stripped 8 bases from V and 1 base from J, with 18 bases between. This CDR3 is built from 16 residues. The germline gives CDR1 MNHEY, CDR2 SMNVEV (reference sequence).

The genes are TRBV7-9 and TRBJ2-2; 9 bases fit TRBD2. The CDR3 runs to 17 residues. Germline CDR1 reads SEHNR; CDR2 reads FQNEAQ (reference sequence). Trimming took 5 bases from V and 3 from J; bases not matched to a gene: 10. The CDR3: CASSDWGTSGYTGELFF. For the CDR3, the DNA is TGTGCCAGCAGCGACTGGGGCACTAGCGGGTACACCGGGGAGCTGTTTTTT.

This chain connects TRBV29-1 to TRBJ2-1, with 11 bases lining up with TRBD2. Germline V gene lookup returns CDR1 SQVTM and CDR2 ANQGSEA. The V gene end was trimmed by 3 bases and the J gene end by 4 bases; junction bases not matched to a gene: 5. CDR3 length: 15 residues. This chain's CDR3 is CSVDMGLADYNEQFF. CDR3 bases: TGCAGCGTTGACATGGGACTAGCGGATTACAATGAGCAGTTCTTC.

The rearrangement joins TRBV2 to TRBJ2-7, with 10 bases aligning to TRBD1. The CDR3 is 17 residues long. V shed 4 bases and J 1 base; nucleotides not matched to a gene: 10. The V gene's germline CDR1 is SNHLY and CDR2 FYNNEI. The CDR3 spells CASSVGGWTGGSYEQYF. DNA for the CDR3: TGTGCCAGCAGTGTAGGGGGCTGGACAGGGGGATCCTACGAGCAGTACTTC.

V and J are TRBV28 and TRBJ1-5, with 8 bases lining up with TRBD1. J was trimmed by 11 bases and V by 4 bases; bases with no gene match: 10. The CDR3 covers 14 residues. Germline assignment: CDR1 MDHEN and CDR2 SYDVKM. The CDR3 is CASSSRTGLGAQHF. The CDR3, as DNA: TGTGCCAGCAGTTCCAGGACAGGGCTCGGGGCCCAGCATTTT.

Here the CDR3 reads CASSLVAARGYTF. CDR3 sequence (DNA): TGTGCCAGCAGCTTAGTGGCGGCTAGGGGCTACACCTTC. V is TRBV7-8 and J is TRBJ1-2; D gene unclear. Trimming took off 1 base at V and 8 bases at J, with 11 bases between the two ends. Germline V gene sequence: CDR1 SGHVS, CDR2 FQNEAQ. The CDR3 length is 13 residues.

The chain combines TRBV30 with TRBJ2-4; 14 bases are a match to TRBD2. The V and J ends lost 4 bases and 0 bases, in that order; junction bases with no gene match: 11. Germline V gene data show CDR1 as GTSNPN and CDR2 as SVGIG (reference sequence). The CDR3 loop spans 19 amino acids. CDR3 sequence reads: CAWTGTSGSKTIAKNIQYF. The CDR3 DNA is TGTGCCTGGACGGGGACTAGCGGGAGTAAGACTATAGCCAAAAACATTCAGTACTTC.

The rearrangement uses TRBV27 and TRBJ2-1; the match to TRBD1 covers 8 bases. This CDR3 region has 14 residues. The V gene end was trimmed by 2 bases and the J gene end by 5 bases; junction bases not matched to a gene: 2. The germline V gene encodes CDR1 MNHEY and CDR2 SMNVEV (reference sequence). The CDR3 bases are TGTGCCAGCAGTTTACGACAGGGGAACAATGAGCAGTTCTTC. It encodes CASSLRQGNNEQFF.

This clone was seen just once. For the CDR3, the DNA is TGCGCCAGCAGCGTGGATCCCGGGACAGCAACTGGCTACACCTTC. This codes for CASSVDPGTATGYTF. The chain links TRBV5-1 to TRBJ1-2; 7 bases match TRBD1. V gave up 4 bases and J gave up 7 bases; unmatched junction bases: 13. The CDR3 consists of 15 residues. The germline CDR1 and CDR2 sequences are SGHRS and YFSETQ.

The chain has TRBV7-2 and TRBJ1-1; no reliable D call. V gave up 5 bases and J gave up 7 bases, with 17 bases separating them. Germline-derived CDR1 and CDR2 are SGHTA and FQGNSA. The CDR3 runs to 14 residues. CDR3 region: CASSPRGDKIEAFF. In DNA, the CDR3 is TGTGCCAGCAGCCCGCGGGGTGATAAAATTGAAGCTTTCTTT.

This clone was seen a few times. The CDR3 DNA sequence: TGTGCCAGCAGTTTATCAGGGGGTGTTTACAATGAGCAGTTCTTC. As protein: CASSLSGGVYNEQFF. J is TRBJ2-1 and V is TRBV27, with a tentative D call TRBD1 (6 bases). The CDR3 contains 15 residues. Germline V gene sequence: CDR1 MNHEY, CDR2 SMNVEV (reference sequence). V lost 0 bases and J lost 4, with 10 bases in between.

The CDR3 DNA sequence: TGCGCCAGCAGCTCGACTGTTAACACCGGGGAGCTGTTTTTT. This encodes CASSSTVNTGELFF. The chain employs TRBV5-1 and TRBJ2-2, with unresolved D. The germline gives CDR1 SGHRS, CDR2 YFSETQ. CDR3 length: 14 residues. Trimming took 3 bases from V and 2 from J, leaving 8 bases between them.